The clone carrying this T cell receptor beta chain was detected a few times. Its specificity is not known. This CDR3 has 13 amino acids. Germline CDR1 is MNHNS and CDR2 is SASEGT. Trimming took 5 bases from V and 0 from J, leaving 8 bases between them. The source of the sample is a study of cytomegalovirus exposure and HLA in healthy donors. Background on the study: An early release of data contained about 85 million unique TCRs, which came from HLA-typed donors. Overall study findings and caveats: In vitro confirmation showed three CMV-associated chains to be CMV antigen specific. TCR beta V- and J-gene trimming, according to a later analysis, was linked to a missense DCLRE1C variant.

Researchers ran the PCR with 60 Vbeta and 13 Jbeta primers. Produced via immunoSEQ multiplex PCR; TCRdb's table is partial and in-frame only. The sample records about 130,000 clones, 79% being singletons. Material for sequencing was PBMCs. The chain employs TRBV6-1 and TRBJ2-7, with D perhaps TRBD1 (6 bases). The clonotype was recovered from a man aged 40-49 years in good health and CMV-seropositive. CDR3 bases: TGTGCCAGCAGTCGACAGGTCTCCTACGAGCAGTACTTC. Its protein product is CASSRQVSYEQYF.